Below are 26 T cell receptor beta chains sequenced from a single sample in a study of CD8 T cells in ankylosing spondylitis. TCRdb re-called the 5' RACE reads through MiXCR, storing one row per CDR3 protein. The profile covers hundreds of thousands of distinct CDR3 sequences, with 20% appearing a single time and about 12% taken by the ten largest. Sequences were obtained from blood, either unsorted or a sorted T cell fraction (not recorded which). All receptors come from a male donor with ankylosing spondylitis or in good health (not recorded which).

This clonotype was detected a few times. CDR3 amino acids: CASSQEASKNTEAFF. CDR3 bases: TGTGCCAGCAGCCAAGAGGCCAGTAAGAACACTGAAGCTTTCTTT. The rearrangement uses TRBV4-2 and TRBJ1-1; D uncertain. CDR1 LGHNA and CDR2 YNFKEQ come from the germline V gene. V dropped 0 bases and J dropped 1 base, with 9 bases sitting between them. This CDR3 spans 15 amino acids.

V and J are TRBV11-2 and TRBJ2-3; 9 nucleotides agree with TRBD2. CDR3 length: 17 residues. J gave up 5 bases and V 3 bases, and 12 bases lay outside the gene matches. Germline CDR1 and CDR2: SGHAT and FQNNGV. The CDR3 region is CASSFSDGAGGRDTQYF. The CDR3 nucleotides read TGTGCCAGCAGCTTCTCCGACGGAGCGGGGGGCCGAGATACGCAGTATTTT.

In this sample, this clonotype turned up a few times. V is TRBV7-2 and J is TRBJ2-1; D possibly matches TRBD1 or TRBD2 (6 bases each). This CDR3 is built from 15 residues. With 3 bases removed from V and 8 bases from J, the gap between germline ends came to 17 bases. Germline V gene lookup returns CDR1 SGHTA and CDR2 FQGNSA. CDR3 DNA: TGTGCCAGCAGCTTCTTCGGGGGCCCCGGATATGAGCAGTTCTTC. It specifies CASSFFGGPGYEQFF.

This clonotype turned up a few times. This rearrangement joins TRBV6-1 to TRBJ2-1; TRBD2 matches 9 bases. V gave up 5 bases and J gave up 2 bases; unmatched junction bases: 4. Germline assignment: CDR1 MNHNS and CDR2 SASEGT. The CDR3 sequence is 15 residues long. CDR3 coding DNA: TGTGCCAGCAGTCCTAGCGGGGCTACCTACAATGAGCAGTTCTTC. The encoded protein is CASSPSGATYNEQFF.

The CDR3 loop reads CASSEGDSSNEQFF. The CDR3 DNA is TGTGCCAGCAGTGAGGGTGACAGTAGCAATGAGCAGTTCTTC. The V and J genes are TRBV6-4 and TRBJ2-1; D might be TRBD1 (5 bases). The CDR3 loop spans 14 amino acids. Per the germline V gene, CDR1 is MRHNA and CDR2 is SNTAGT. Trimming cost V 3 bases and J 6 bases, with 12 bases left between them.

The V and J genes are TRBV7-9 and TRBJ1-1; D is perhaps TRBD1 (6 bases). The CDR3 totals 15 residues. Per the germline V gene, CDR1 is SEHNR and CDR2 is FQNEAQ (reference sequence). V lost 6 bases to trimming and J lost 7 bases, with 21 bases between them. This CDR3 is CASSPVQGGLVEAFF. The CDR3 coding sequence is TGTGCCAGCAGTCCCGTACAGGGAGGCTTAGTTGAAGCTTTCTTT.

Concerning this clonotype: This may arise from a read error, as a much more abundant clone is one base away. The chain is built from TRBV6-5 and TRBJ2-1, with 9 bases matching TRBD2. J lost 4 bases, V lost 4 bases, and 5 bases had no gene match. Per the germline V gene, CDR1 is MNHEY and CDR2 is SVGAGI. The CDR3 totals 15 residues. This CDR3 is CASSWGLAAYNEQFF. The CDR3 DNA reads TGTGCCAGCAGTTGGGGACTAGCAGCGTACAATGAGCAGTTCTTC.

This clonotype was found a few times. The chain carries TRBV6-5 and TRBJ2-1; a weak D match, TRBD1 (6 bases). Germline V gives CDR1 MNHEY, CDR2 SVGAGI. The CDR3 loop spans 15 amino acids. V lost 2 bases to trimming and J lost 6 bases, with 14 bases between them. The CDR3 is CASSYELTRGNEQFF. In DNA form, the CDR3 reads TGTGCCAGCAGTTACGAGCTGACCAGGGGCAATGAGCAGTTCTTC.

J is TRBJ2-7 and V is TRBV4-2; TRBD1 or TRBD2 may be the D gene (5 bases each). This CDR3 is built from 13 residues. The V end was cut by 1 base, the J end by 5 bases, with 9 bases between. Germline lookup yields CDR1 LGHNA and CDR2 YNFKEQ. As DNA, the CDR3 is TGTGCCAGCAGCCAAGGAGGGGTCCACGAGCAGTACTTC. Translation gives CASSQGGVHEQYF.

The chain's CDR3 is CASSLREAVNEQFF. DNA of the CDR3: TGTGCCAGCAGCTTAAGGGAGGCGGTCAATGAGCAGTTCTTC. This chain joins TRBV7-9 and TRBJ2-1, with a weak D call TRBD2 (6 bases). This CDR3 is 14 amino acids long. Germline CDR1 SEHNR, CDR2 FQNEAQ (reference sequence). Trimming stripped 2 bases from V and 6 bases from J, with 11 bases between.

The chain joins TRBV4-2 to TRBJ2-7; 7 positions agree with TRBD1. Germline CDR1 is LGHNA and CDR2 is YNFKEQ. The CDR3 contains 15 residues. Trimming at V came to 3 bases and at J to 3 bases, leaving 8 bases not matched to a gene. In nucleotides, the CDR3 is TGTGCCAGCAGCCAGTCCACCGGGACAGTCTACGAGCAGTACTTC. It codes for CASSQSTGTVYEQYF.

A few counts support this clonotype. The V gene is TRBV7-9, the J gene TRBJ1-4; D may be TRBD1 (6 bases). CDR1 SEHNR and CDR2 FQNEAQ come from the germline V gene (reference sequence). The CDR3 sequence is 14 residues long. V was cut by 5 bases and J by 8 bases, with 15 bases left in between. CDR3 residues: CASSPAPGAEKLFF. The CDR3 region has the DNA TGTGCCAGCAGCCCGGCCCCGGGGGCCGAAAAACTGTTTTTT.

The chain joins TRBV6-2 or TRBV6-3 to TRBJ2-1, with D possibly matching TRBD2 (5 bases). CDR1 and CDR2 from the germline V gene are MNHEY and SVGEGT. The V gene lost 8 bases and the J gene lost 3 bases, with 17 bases spanning the gap. This CDR3 has 15 amino acids. CDR3 coding DNA: TGTGCCAGCGGTGGATCGGGGTTTGGCTACAATGAGCAGTTCTTC. Protein sequence: CASGGSGFGYNEQFF.

The rearrangement links TRBV5-1 to TRBJ2-5; the match to TRBD2 covers 9 bases. The germline CDR1 and CDR2 sequences are SGHRS and YFSETQ. CDR3 size: 16 residues. The ends lost 1 base at V and 1 base at J; junction bases unmatched: 5. CDR3 region: CASSLQGLAIQETQYF. The CDR3 DNA reads as TGCGCCAGCAGCTTGCAGGGACTAGCCATCCAAGAGACCCAGTACTTC.

This clonotype was observed a few times. The chain has TRBV20-1 and TRBJ2-5; no firm D call. The CDR3 is made up of 15 amino acids. Germline V gene lookup returns CDR1 DFQATT and CDR2 SNEGSKA (reference sequence). Trimming shortened V by 1 base and J by 1 base, and 13 bases separated the two germline ends. DNA for the CDR3: TGCAGTGCTAGAGTTTTCCGGGTACCCCAAGAGACCCAGTACTTC. Translating gives CSARVFRVPQETQYF.

This clonotype has a handful of counts. The chain employs TRBV12-3 or TRBV12-4 and TRBJ2-3; 9 positions agree with TRBD2. J lost 1 base, V lost 3 bases, and 5 bases had no gene match. This CDR3 contains 16 residues. CDR3 DNA: TGTGCCAGCAGTTTTTTCCCTAGCGGGGGCACAGATACGCAGTATTTT. Translation gives CASSFFPSGGTDTQYF.

This clonotype was recorded a few times. The chain carries TRBV7-9 and TRBJ2-7; 7 bases are a match to TRBD1. CDR3 length: 13 residues. Unmatched junction bases numbered 6, after V lost 5 bases and J lost 5 bases. Germline values: CDR1 SEHNR, CDR2 FQNEAQ (reference sequence). The CDR3 spells CASSVRGSHEQYF. The DNA for the CDR3 is TGTGCCAGCAGCGTCAGGGGGTCCCACGAGCAGTACTTC. Looking up the rest from reference TRBV7-9 and TRBJ2-7 gives the full variable domain: DTGVSQNPRHKITKRGQNVTFRCDPISEHNRLYWYRQTLGQGPEFLTYFQNEAQLEKSRLLSDRFSAERPKGSFSTLEIQRTEQGDSAMYLCASSVRGSHEQYFGPGTRLTVT.

V gene TRBV4-2 combines with J gene TRBJ2-1, with a tentative D call TRBD2 (6 bases). This CDR3 has 18 amino acids. Trimming took 8 bases from V and 10 from J, leaving 33 bases between them. Per germline, CDR1 LGHNA and CDR2 YNFKEQ. The CDR3 loop is CASGPVLRGTPRIKEQFF. DNA for the CDR3: TGTGCCAGCGGCCCCGTTCTGCGCGGGACCCCTCGAATTAAGGAGCAGTTCTTC.

The chain carries TRBV12-3 or TRBV12-4 and TRBJ2-3; D is ambiguous. This CDR3 is 18 amino acids long. Trimming pared 8 bases from V and 2 bases from J, leaving 26 bases between. The CDR3 loop reads CASLPFPLITPLTDTQYF. DNA for the CDR3: TGTGCCAGCCTCCCTTTCCCCCTAATAACACCTCTCACAGATACGCAGTATTTT.

This clonotype was seen only a few times. The chain carries TRBV6-2 or TRBV6-3 and TRBJ2-5; D not certain. Germline CDR1 is MNHEY and CDR2 is SVGEGT. V gave up 6 bases and J gave up 5 bases, with 7 bases separating them. The CDR3 is 11 residues long. CDR3 DNA sequence: TGTGCCAGCAGAGCACTGGAGACCCAGTACTTC. Protein product: CASRALETQYF.

In this sample, this clonotype turned up many times. The chain joins TRBV20-1 to TRBJ2-2; D is tentatively TRBD1 or TRBD2 (5 bases each). This CDR3 is 15 amino acids long. Germline V gene lookup returns CDR1 DFQATT and CDR2 SNEGSKA (reference sequence). V was trimmed by 0 bases and J by 6 bases, leaving 14 bases between them. The CDR3 DNA is TGCAGTGCTAGAGATCGGGGCCCAGAGGCCGGGGAGCTGTTTTTT. Translating it yields CSARDRGPEAGELFF.

This clonotype was seen a few times. This chain's CDR3 is CASSGPGRFF. The CDR3 nucleotides are TGTGCCAGCAGTGGTCCGGGTCGCTTCTTT. The V call is TRBV12-3 or TRBV12-4, the J call TRBJ1-1; no firm D call. V lost 5 bases, J lost 14 bases, and 12 bases lay in between. The CDR3 sequence is 10 residues long.

This sequence joins TRBV7-9 and TRBJ1-2, with D tentatively TRBD1 (6 bases). The CDR3 loop spans 14 amino acids. Trimming took off 5 bases at V and 5 bases at J, with 15 bases between the two ends. Germline V gene lookup returns CDR1 SEHNR and CDR2 FQNEAQ (reference sequence). CDR3 DNA sequence: TGTGCCAGCAGCCCCGCCTGGACAGCATATGGCTACACCTTC. Translated, it gives CASSPAWTAYGYTF. The full variable domain, rest sourced from reference TRBV7-9 and TRBJ1-2, is DTGVSQNPRHKITKRGQNVTFRCDPISEHNRLYWYRQTLGQGPEFLTYFQNEAQLEKSRLLSDRFSAERPKGSFSTLEIQRTEQGDSAMYLCASSPAWTAYGYTFGSGTRLTVV.

CDR3 sequence: CASSPLTSGVSYEQYF. The CDR3 DNA reads as TGTGCCAGCAGCCCCCTGACTAGCGGGGTCTCCTACGAGCAGTACTTC. The chain couples TRBV5-5 to TRBJ2-7; 11 nucleotides align to TRBD2. V was clipped by 4 bases and J by 0 bases; unmatched bases: 6. CDR1 SGHKS and CDR2 YYEKEE come from the germline V gene (reference sequence). The CDR3 consists of 16 residues.

The chain uses TRBV27 and TRBJ1-5, with D possibly TRBD1 on 5 matching bases. CDR1 and CDR2 from the germline V gene are MNHEY and SMNVEV (reference sequence). CDR3 length: 15 amino acids. V lost 5 bases, J lost 0 bases, and 11 bases lay in between. This CDR3 reads CASSPDSYSNQPQHF. Written as DNA, the CDR3 is TGTGCCAGCAGTCCCGACAGTTATAGCAATCAGCCCCAGCATTTT.

The chain couples TRBV28 to TRBJ2-7; 9 bases agree with TRBD2. J gave up 0 bases and V 3 bases, and 6 bases lay outside the gene matches. This CDR3 comprises 16 residues. Germline loops: CDR1 MDHEN, CDR2 SYDVKM. This CDR3 is CASSFEAGGRSYEQYF. Here the CDR3 DNA reads TGTGCCAGCAGTTTCGAAGCGGGGGGCCGCTCCTACGAGCAGTACTTC.